This is a list of T cell receptor beta chains from one sample in a study of blood T cell repertoires in COVID-19. Libraries were prepared by immunoSEQ multiplex PCR; TCRdb keeps only in-frame clonotypes and omits some of them. This sample yields roughly 500,000 clones, of which 80% to 90% are seen a single time; approximately 0.9% belongs to the top ten. Sequenced: peripheral blood. The source is a man between 18 and 35 years old with COVID-19, enrolled during active disease. CDR3s include the opening cysteine and the closing phenylalanine or tryptophan. The D gene is left open where the match is weak. Some rows have no size entry. The others give once, few or many, or a class for an expanded clone.

D: .; size: .; J: TRBJ1-3; V: TRBV5-4; DNA: TGTGCCAGCAGCTTGACAGGTTCTGGAAACACCATATATTTT; CDR3: CASSLTGSGNTIYF
D: TRBD1; size: .; J: TRBJ1-6; V: TRBV18; DNA: TGTGCCAGCGTACTACAGGGGGCTGGTGGTAATTCACCCCTCCACTTT; CDR3: CASVLQGAGGNSPLHF
D: TRBD2; size: .; J: TRBJ2-7; V: TRBV2; DNA: TGTGCCAGCAGTAAACCCCCCGGGACTAGCGGGAGCGAGCAGTACTTC; CDR3: CASSKPPGTSGSEQYF
D: TRBD2; size: few; J: TRBJ2-2; V: TRBV11-1; DNA: TGTGCCAGCAGACCAGCGGCTAGCGGGTACACCGGGGAGCTGTTTTTT; CDR3: CASRPAASGYTGELFF
D: .; size: once; J: TRBJ2-1; V: TRBV27; DNA: TGTGCCAGCAGTTTACTTAGATCCTACAATGAGCAGTTCTTC; CDR3: CASSLLRSYNEQFF
D: .; size: .; J: TRBJ2-1; V: TRBV28; DNA: TGTGCCAGCAGATCGAGCGGAGCCTACAATGAGCAGTTCTTC; CDR3: CASRSSGAYNEQFF
D: .; size: once; J: TRBJ1-5; V: TRBV19; DNA: TGTGCCAGTCAAGACACAGGGAGTCCGGTTCAGCCCCAGCATTTT; CDR3: CASQDTGSPVQPQHF
D: TRBD1; size: .; J: TRBJ2-7; V: TRBV4-2; DNA: TGTGCCAGCAGCCCAGGACAGGGTGCGGACTACGAGCAGTACTTC; CDR3: CASSPGQGADYEQYF
D: TRBD1; size: .; J: TRBJ2-7; V: TRBV7-9; DNA: TGTGCCAGCAGCCATCAGACAGGGCTCGAGCAGTACTTC; CDR3: CASSHQTGLEQYF
D: .; size: .; J: TRBJ2-2; V: TRBV3-1/TRBV3-2; DNA: TGTGCCAGCAGCCAAGAATTTCTGAACACCGGGGAGCTGTTTTTT; CDR3: CASSQEFLNTGELFF
D: TRBD2; size: .; J: TRBJ2-7; V: TRBV7-9; DNA: TGTGCCAGCAGCGCCACTAGCGGGAGTCACTACGAGCAGTACTTC; CDR3: CASSATSGSHYEQYF
D: .; size: .; J: TRBJ2-2; V: TRBV5-1; DNA: TGCGCCAGCAGCTTAGGGCAGGGCCTGAACACCGGGGAGCTGTTTTTT; CDR3: CASSLGQGLNTGELFF
D: TRBD1; size: .; J: TRBJ1-5; V: TRBV19; DNA: TGTGCCAGTAGCGGGACAGATAATCAGCCCCAGCATTTT; CDR3: CASSGTDNQPQHF
D: .; size: .; J: TRBJ2-7; V: TRBV5-5; DNA: TGTGCCAGCAGCTGGACACAGGGTGGGACCTACGAGCAGTACTTC; CDR3: CASSWTQGGTYEQYF
D: .; size: .; J: TRBJ2-7; V: TRBV21-1; DNA: TGTGCCAGCAGCAAAACAGGGCGGGTGCCTTCCTACGAGCAGTACTTC; CDR3: CASSKTGRVPSYEQYF
D: TRBD1; size: .; J: TRBJ1-4; V: TRBV25-1; DNA: TGTGCCAGCAGTGCGTGGACAGGGTTTACTGAAAAACTGTTTTTT; CDR3: CASSAWTGFTEKLFF
D: .; size: .; J: TRBJ2-3; V: TRBV7-3; DNA: TGTGCCAGCAGCCATGTCCCGGACATTAGCACAGATACGCAGTATTTT; CDR3: CASSHVPDISTDTQYF
D: TRBD1; size: .; J: TRBJ1-5; V: TRBV6-6; DNA: TGTGCCAGCAGTTACCAGGGACAGGAGAGGAATCAGCCCCAGCATTTT; CDR3: CASSYQGQERNQPQHF
D: .; size: .; J: TRBJ2-1; V: TRBV12-5; DNA: TGTGCTAGTGCCCTGGGACTTTGGGATGAGCAGTTCTTC; CDR3: CASALGLWDEQFF
D: TRBD2; size: .; J: TRBJ2-3; V: TRBV24-1; DNA: TGTGCCACCAGTGACCCTAGCGGGGGGGCAGATACGCAGTATTTT; CDR3: CATSDPSGGADTQYF
D: TRBD1; size: .; J: TRBJ2-1; V: TRBV19; DNA: TGTGCCAGTACCCCAAGGACTGGGACAGGGGCACCCAATGAGCAGTTCTTC; CDR3: CASTPRTGTGAPNEQFF
D: .; size: .; J: TRBJ1-6; V: TRBV2; DNA: TGTGCCAGCACCGGCAAGGGAGTCAATTCACCCCTCCACTTT; CDR3: CASTGKGVNSPLHF
D: TRBD2; size: .; J: TRBJ2-5; V: TRBV2; DNA: TGTGCCAGCAACATAGCGGGGGTACAAGAGACCCAGTACTTC; CDR3: CASNIAGVQETQYF
D: TRBD2; size: .; J: TRBJ2-3; V: TRBV30; DNA: TGTGCCTGGACCGCGTCATGGACTAGCGGGAGTGGGGATACGCAGTATTTT; CDR3: CAWTASWTSGSGDTQYF
D: .; size: few; J: TRBJ2-7; V: TRBV27; DNA: TGTGCCAGCAGGCGTGTCAGCGCCAGCTCCTACGAGCAGTACTTC; CDR3: CASRRVSASSYEQYF
D: .; size: .; J: TRBJ2-7; V: TRBV19; DNA: TGTGCCAGTAGCGGTACAGCGGAGTACGAGCAGTACTTC; CDR3: CASSGTAEYEQYF
D: .; size: .; J: TRBJ2-1; V: TRBV24-1; DNA: TGTGCCACCAGTGAAGCCACAGAAGAGCAGTTCTTC; CDR3: CATSEATEEQFF
D: .; size: .; J: TRBJ2-7; V: TRBV7-6; DNA: TGTGCCAGCAGCTCACTGGGGGCTGGAGAGCAGTACTTC; CDR3: CASSSLGAGEQYF
D: .; size: .; J: TRBJ1-2; V: TRBV24-1; DNA: TGTGCCACCAGTGACCCCGACAGACCATATGGCTACACCTTC; CDR3: CATSDPDRPYGYTF
D: .; size: .; J: TRBJ1-4; V: TRBV7-9; DNA: TGTGCCAGCAGCTTAGACGGACAGTTGAATGAAAAACTGTTTTTT; CDR3: CASSLDGQLNEKLFF
D: TRBD2; size: .; J: TRBJ2-5; V: TRBV5-1; DNA: TGCGCCAGCAGCTTTTCCCGGGGGGGCCGGGAGACCCAGTACTTC; CDR3: CASSFSRGGRETQYF
D: .; size: few; J: TRBJ1-5; V: TRBV19; DNA: TGTGCCAGTAGTATAGATGGGGGGTGGAGAGGTAGCAATCAGCCCCAGCATTTT; CDR3: CASSIDGGWRGSNQPQHF
D: .; size: .; J: TRBJ2-2; V: TRBV6-5; DNA: TGTGCCAGCAGTTTCAAGAACACCGGGGAGCTGTTTTTT; CDR3: CASSFKNTGELFF
D: TRBD1; size: .; J: TRBJ2-6; V: TRBV3-1/TRBV3-2; DNA: TGTGCCAGCAGTCGTCCCGGGACAGGGACTGGGGCCAACGTCCTGACTTTC; CDR3: CASSRPGTGTGANVLTF
D: .; size: once; J: TRBJ2-7; V: TRBV12-3/TRBV12-4; DNA: TGTGCCAGCACTCGCAGGCCCTACGAGCAGTACTTC; CDR3: CASTRRPYEQYF
D: .; size: few; J: TRBJ1-5; V: TRBV4-2; DNA: TGTGCCAGCAGCCCCTTCTCGAATCAGCCCCAGCATTTT; CDR3: CASSPFSNQPQHF
D: .; size: .; J: TRBJ1-2; V: TRBV5-8; DNA: TGTGCCAGCAGCTTTGGCCGGGGTGGCTACACCTTC; CDR3: CASSFGRGGYTF
D: TRBD2; size: .; J: TRBJ2-2; V: TRBV27; DNA: TGTGCCAGCAGATGGACTAGCGGGGCCGGGGAGCTGTTTTTT; CDR3: CASRWTSGAGELFF
D: .; size: .; J: TRBJ2-1; V: TRBV3-1/TRBV3-2; DNA: TGTGCCAGCAGCCCTTCTGAGCGGGCTTTCTACAATGAGCAGTTCTTC; CDR3: CASSPSERAFYNEQFF
D: TRBD2; size: .; J: TRBJ2-2; V: TRBV27; DNA: TGTGCCAGCAACACACGCGGGGGGTATTTGAACACCGGGGAGCTGTTTTTT; CDR3: CASNTRGGYLNTGELFF
D: TRBD1; size: few; J: TRBJ1-3; V: TRBV5-6; DNA: TGTGCCAGCAGCGATACAGGGGGCTCTGGAAACACCATATATTTT; CDR3: CASSDTGGSGNTIYF
D: .; size: .; J: TRBJ2-4; V: TRBV5-6; DNA: TGTGCCAGCAGCTTGATTGGACATCCCCATTTCTTC; CDR3: CASSLIGHPHFF
D: .; size: .; J: TRBJ2-7; V: TRBV27; DNA: TGTGCCAGCAGTTTCCGGTGGGGCAGCGCCTACGAGCAGTACTTC; CDR3: CASSFRWGSAYEQYF
D: TRBD1; size: .; J: TRBJ1-2; V: TRBV6-4; DNA: TGTGCCAGCACCGAGGGGGCCGGACGGCCCTATGGCTACACCTTC; CDR3: CASTEGAGRPYGYTF
D: .; size: .; J: TRBJ1-1; V: TRBV6-5; DNA: TGTGCCAGTCAGTTGCGGGTGTATACTGGGGCTTTCTTT; CDR3: CASQLRVYTGAFF
D: TRBD2; size: .; J: TRBJ2-2; V: TRBV7-6; DNA: TGTGCCAGCAGCGCTGTAGCGGGAGCGTCGACCACCGGGGAGCTGTTTTTT; CDR3: CASSAVAGASTTGELFF